The 17 T cell receptor beta chains presented below share a single source sample, sequenced in a study of early T cells in non-severe SARS-CoV-2 infection. In TCRdb, the 5' RACE reads were re-called with MiXCR into one record per CDR3 protein. The sample carries 88,000 or so distinct CDR3 sequences, about 15% recorded once. The sequenced sample was whole blood. The receptor set was obtained from an adult who was a healthcare worker with PCR-confirmed SARS-CoV-2 infection or an uninfected control (not recorded which).

V and J are TRBV3-1 and TRBJ2-3; TRBD1 matches 7 bases. The V gene end was trimmed by 4 bases and the J gene end by 2 bases; junction bases not matched to a gene: 6. The length of the CDR3 is 15 residues. Germline CDR1 LGHDT, CDR2 YNNKEL (reference sequence). Here the CDR3 reads CASSLRGTFTDTQYF. The CDR3 region has the DNA TGTGCCAGCAGCCTCAGGGGGACGTTCACAGATACGCAGTATTTT.

This clonotype was seen at least ten times. V usage is TRBV28 and J usage is TRBJ2-7, with D possibly TRBD1 on 5 matching bases. V lost 5 bases, J lost 4 bases, and 18 bases lay in between. Germline CDR1 is MDHEN and CDR2 is SYDVKM. This CDR3 has 15 residues. The CDR3, as DNA: TGTGCCAGCAGTAAAACAGGATCTGGGCTGTACGAGCAGTACTTC. Its protein product is CASSKTGSGLYEQYF.

This chain uses TRBV5-4 with TRBJ1-2; D is perhaps TRBD1 (6 bases). CDR3 length equals 15 residues. V gave up 6 bases and J gave up 5 bases, with 20 bases separating them. CDR1 and CDR2 from the germline V gene are SGHNT and YYREEE (reference sequence). The CDR3 DNA is TGTGCCAGCACCGAGGGGGGTGGACGGACTTATGGCTACACCTTC. As protein: CASTEGGGRTYGYTF.

Only one count was recorded for this clonotype. The CDR3 DNA follows: TGTGCCAGCAGTCAAACGGCCTTGATGGGTTCCTACGAGCAGTACTTC. Its translation: CASSQTALMGSYEQYF. The chain employs TRBV27 and TRBJ2-7; D unclear. The CDR3 sequence is 16 residues long. Germline CDR1 is MNHEY and CDR2 is SMNVEV (reference sequence). Trimming removed 5 bases at V and 1 base at J, with 18 bases between.

The rearrangement uses TRBV20-1 and TRBJ2-1; D gene unclear. The V gene's germline CDR1 is DFQATT and CDR2 SNEGSKA (reference sequence). The CDR3 runs to 13 residues. V was pared by 3 bases and J by 8 bases, with 14 bases between. In nucleotides, the CDR3 is TGCAGTGCTAGCGCCGGAACCGTATATGAGCAGTTCTTC. It encodes CSASAGTVYEQFF.

This sequence joins TRBV20-1 and TRBJ1-1; D call uncertain. Trimming stripped 3 bases from V and 0 bases from J, with 5 bases between. The CDR3 spans 12 residues. Germline V CDR1 and CDR2: DFQATT, SNEGSKA (reference sequence). CDR3 bases: TGCAGTGCTAGCCCCCTGAACACTGAAGCTTTCTTT. Translation gives CSASPLNTEAFF.

This clonotype has more than one count but fewer than ten. The gene calls are TRBV27 and TRBJ2-2; tentatively, D is TRBD2 (5 bases). The germline V gene has CDR1 MNHEY and CDR2 SMNVEV (reference sequence). The CDR3 has 14 amino acids. The V and J ends lost 5 bases and 0 bases respectively, with 7 bases between them. CDR3 amino acids: CASSPGTNTGELFF. The CDR3 coding sequence is TGTGCCAGCAGTCCGGGAACGAACACCGGGGAGCTGTTTTTT.

This clonotype was detected a few times. This chain uses TRBV7-2 with TRBJ2-7; tentatively, D is TRBD2 (5 bases). The CDR3 is 12 amino acids. Germline CDR1 is SGHTA and CDR2 is FQGNSA. Trimming stripped 4 bases from V and 6 bases from J, with 10 bases between. DNA for the CDR3: TGTGCCAGCAGCTCCCGAGGGCCCGAGCAGTACTTC. It yields the protein CASSSRGPEQYF.

The chain has TRBV12-3 or TRBV12-4 and TRBJ1-2; 7 nucleotides match TRBD1. This CDR3 region has 12 residues. V gave up 3 bases and J gave up 7 bases; unmatched junction bases: 2. CDR3 amino acids: CASSFTGAGYTF. The CDR3 DNA sequence: TGTGCCAGCAGTTTTACAGGGGCTGGCTACACCTTC.

This clonotype was seen only a few times. The chain couples TRBV9 to TRBJ2-5; the match to TRBD2 covers 8 bases. The J segment lost 7 bases and the V segment lost 0 bases, leaving 5 bases of the junction unmatched. Germline values: CDR1 SGDLS, CDR2 YYNGEE. The CDR3 has 14 amino acids. The CDR3 region is CASSVAETSVTQYF. In DNA form, the CDR3 reads TGTGCCAGCAGCGTAGCGGAGACTAGCGTGACCCAGTACTTC.

Ten or more counts support this clonotype. The J gene is TRBJ2-3, the V gene TRBV20-1; tentatively, D is TRBD2 (5 bases). The ends were cut back, 5 bases at V and 1 base at J, with 16 bases in the middle. The CDR3 contains 15 residues. CDR1 and CDR2 from the germline V gene are DFQATT and SNEGSKA (reference sequence). The DNA of the CDR3 is TGCAGTGCTCGACCTGAGGGCCTTGGCACAGATACGCAGTATTTT. Protein: CSARPEGLGTDTQYF.

In its sample, this clonotype was seen a few times. The chain links TRBV20-1 to TRBJ2-7; TRBD2 agrees at 13 bases. The V gene's germline CDR1 is DFQATT and CDR2 SNEGSKA (reference sequence). There are 14 residues in the CDR3. V lost 4 bases to trimming and J lost 7 bases; unmatched junction nucleotides: 7. This CDR3 is CSAIGTSGIGEQYF. As DNA, the CDR3 is TGCAGTGCTATCGGGACTAGCGGGATCGGGGAGCAGTACTTC.

In its sample, this clonotype was seen a few times. This chain uses TRBV12-3 or TRBV12-4 with TRBJ2-7; D call uncertain. This CDR3 region has 13 residues. With 8 bases removed from V and 4 bases from J, the gap between germline ends came to 15 bases. CDR3 in amino acids: CASSYYSVYEQYF. CDR3 nucleotides: TGTGCCAGCTCCTATTACAGTGTATACGAGCAGTACTTC.

This clonotype has a count of ten or more. The chain joins TRBV12-3 or TRBV12-4 to TRBJ2-1; D gene unclear. The CDR3 has 12 residues. V was shortened by 3 bases and J by 8 bases, with 8 bases between the two germline ends. CDR3 protein: CASSLRLDEQFF. For the CDR3, the DNA is TGTGCCAGCAGTTTGCGGCTAGATGAGCAGTTCTTC.

The rearrangement joins TRBV28 to TRBJ2-7; 8 positions match TRBD2. The germline CDR1 and CDR2 sequences are MDHEN and SYDVKM. Unmatched junction bases numbered 6, after V lost 5 bases and J lost 3 bases. CDR3 length: 14 residues. CDR3 sequence: CASSHGTRSYEQYF. CDR3 nucleotide sequence: TGTGCCAGCAGTCACGGGACTAGGAGCTACGAGCAGTACTTC.

This clonotype showed up just a few times. The rearrangement joins TRBV10-1 to TRBJ1-6, with 9 bases aligning to TRBD1. Germline V gene lookup returns CDR1 WNHNN and CDR2 SYGVQD (reference sequence). The CDR3 runs 17 residues. V dropped 2 bases and J dropped 8; count of bases not matched to a gene: 10. CDR3: CASSEDRDREGDSPLHF. The CDR3 nucleotides read TGCGCCAGCAGTGAGGACCGGGACAGGGAGGGAGATTCACCCCTCCACTTT.

The chain employs TRBV6-1 and TRBJ2-1; D not resolved. Looked up from germline, CDR1 is MNHNS and CDR2 is SASEGT. CDR3 length equals 13 residues. V lost 1 base and J 7 bases, leaving 8 bases between the germline ends. The CDR3 nucleotides are TGTGCCAGCAGTGAAGAGCGTTTTAATGAGCAGTTCTTC. Protein product: CASSEERFNEQFF.